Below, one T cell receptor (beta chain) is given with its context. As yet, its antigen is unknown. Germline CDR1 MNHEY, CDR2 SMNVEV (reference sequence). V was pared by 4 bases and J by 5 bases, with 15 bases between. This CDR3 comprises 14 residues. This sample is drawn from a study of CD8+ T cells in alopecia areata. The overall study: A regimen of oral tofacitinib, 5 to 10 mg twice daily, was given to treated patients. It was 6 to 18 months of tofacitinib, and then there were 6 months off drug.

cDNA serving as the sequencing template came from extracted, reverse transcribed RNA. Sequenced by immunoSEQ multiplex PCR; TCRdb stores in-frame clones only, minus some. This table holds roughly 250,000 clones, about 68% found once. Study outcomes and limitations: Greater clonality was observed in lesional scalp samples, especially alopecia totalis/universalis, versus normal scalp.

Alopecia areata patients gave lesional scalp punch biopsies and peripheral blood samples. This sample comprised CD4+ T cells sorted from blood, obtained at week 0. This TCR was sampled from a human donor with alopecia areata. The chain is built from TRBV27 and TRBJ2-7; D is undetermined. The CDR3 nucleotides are TGTGCCAGCAGTTCGACGTGGATCCGCGACGAGCAGTACTTC. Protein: CASSSTWIRDEQYF.